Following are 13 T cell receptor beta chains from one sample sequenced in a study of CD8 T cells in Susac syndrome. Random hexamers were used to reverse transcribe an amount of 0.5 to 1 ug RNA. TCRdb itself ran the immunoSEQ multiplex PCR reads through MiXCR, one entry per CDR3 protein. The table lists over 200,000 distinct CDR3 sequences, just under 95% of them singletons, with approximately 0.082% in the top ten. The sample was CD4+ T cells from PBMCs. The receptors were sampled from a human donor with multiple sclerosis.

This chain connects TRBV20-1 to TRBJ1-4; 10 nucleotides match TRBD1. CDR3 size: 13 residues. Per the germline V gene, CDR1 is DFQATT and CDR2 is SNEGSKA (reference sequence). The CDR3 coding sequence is TGCAGCGCCTCCGGGACAGGGGAAGAAAAACTGTTTTTT. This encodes CSASGTGEEKLFF.

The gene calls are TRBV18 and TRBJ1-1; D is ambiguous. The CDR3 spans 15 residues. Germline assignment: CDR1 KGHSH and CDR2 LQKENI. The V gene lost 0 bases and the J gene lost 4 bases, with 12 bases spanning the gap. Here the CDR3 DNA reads TGTGCCAGCTCACCACCAGGGTTGGCGGGCACTGAAGCTTTCTTT. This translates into CASSPPGLAGTEAFF. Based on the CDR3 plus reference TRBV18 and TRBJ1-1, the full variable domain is NAGVMQNPRHLVRRRGQEARLRCSPMKGHSHVYWYRQLPEEGLKFMVYLQKENIIDESGMPKERFSAEFPKEGPSILRIQQVVRGDSAAYFCASSPPGLAGTEAFFGQGTRLTVV.

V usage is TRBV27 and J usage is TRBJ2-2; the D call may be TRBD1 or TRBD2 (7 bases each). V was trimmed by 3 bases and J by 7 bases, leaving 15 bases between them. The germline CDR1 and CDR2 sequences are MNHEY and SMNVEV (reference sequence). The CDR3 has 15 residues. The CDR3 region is CASSFISGGDGELFF. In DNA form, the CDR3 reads TGTGCCAGCAGTTTCATATCAGGGGGGGACGGGGAGCTGTTTTTT.

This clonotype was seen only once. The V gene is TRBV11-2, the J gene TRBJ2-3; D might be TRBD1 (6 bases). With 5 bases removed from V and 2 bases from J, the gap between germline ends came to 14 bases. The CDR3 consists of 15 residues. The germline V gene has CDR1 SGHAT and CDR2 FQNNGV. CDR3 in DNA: TGTGCCAGCAGCCCAACAGGGAGAGCCACAGATACGCAGTATTTT. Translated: CASSPTGRATDTQYF.

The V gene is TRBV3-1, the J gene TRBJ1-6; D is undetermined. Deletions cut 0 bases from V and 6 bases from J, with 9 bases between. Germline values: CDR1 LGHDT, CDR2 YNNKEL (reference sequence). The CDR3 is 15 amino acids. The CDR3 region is CASSQEPRINSPLHF. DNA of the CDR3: TGTGCCAGCAGCCAAGAGCCGCGGATTAATTCACCCCTCCACTTT.

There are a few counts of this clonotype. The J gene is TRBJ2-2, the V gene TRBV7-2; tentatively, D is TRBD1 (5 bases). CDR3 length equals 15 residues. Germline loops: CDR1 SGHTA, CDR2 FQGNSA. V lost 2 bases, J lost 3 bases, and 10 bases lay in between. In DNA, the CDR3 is TGTGCCAGCAGCTTACAGGGAAGGGACACCGGGGAGCTGTTTTTT. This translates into CASSLQGRDTGELFF.

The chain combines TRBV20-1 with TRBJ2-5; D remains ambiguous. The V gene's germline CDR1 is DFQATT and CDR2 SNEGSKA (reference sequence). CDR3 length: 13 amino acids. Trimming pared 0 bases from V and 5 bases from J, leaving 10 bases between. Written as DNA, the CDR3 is TGCAGTGCTAGAGATGGCTACTGGGAGACCCAGTACTTC. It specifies CSARDGYWETQYF.

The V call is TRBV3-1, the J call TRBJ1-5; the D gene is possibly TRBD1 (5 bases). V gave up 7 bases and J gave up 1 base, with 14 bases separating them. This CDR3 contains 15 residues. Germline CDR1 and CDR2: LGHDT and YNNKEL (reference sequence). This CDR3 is CASTQGIGSNQPQHF. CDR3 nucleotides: TGTGCCAGCACCCAGGGCATTGGGAGCAATCAGCCCCAGCATTTT.

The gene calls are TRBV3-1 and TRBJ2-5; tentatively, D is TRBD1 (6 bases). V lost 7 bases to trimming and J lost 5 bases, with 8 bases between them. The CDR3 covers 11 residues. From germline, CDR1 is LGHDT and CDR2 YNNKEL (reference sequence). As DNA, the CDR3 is TGTGCCAGCAAGGGGGTGGAGACCCAGTACTTC. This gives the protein CASKGVETQYF.

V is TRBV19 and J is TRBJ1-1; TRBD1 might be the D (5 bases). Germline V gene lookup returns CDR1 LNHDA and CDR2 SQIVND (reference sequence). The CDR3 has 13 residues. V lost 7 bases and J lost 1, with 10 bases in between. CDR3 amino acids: CASTSQGNTEAFF. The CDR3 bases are TGTGCCAGTACCTCCCAGGGGAACACTGAAGCTTTCTTT.

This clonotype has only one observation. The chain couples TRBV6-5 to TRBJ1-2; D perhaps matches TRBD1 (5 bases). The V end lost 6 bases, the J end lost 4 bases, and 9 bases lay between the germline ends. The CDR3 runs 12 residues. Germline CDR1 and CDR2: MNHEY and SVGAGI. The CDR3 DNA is TGTGCCAGCAGGGGGACCGGCTATGGCTACACCTTC. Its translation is CASRGTGYGYTF.

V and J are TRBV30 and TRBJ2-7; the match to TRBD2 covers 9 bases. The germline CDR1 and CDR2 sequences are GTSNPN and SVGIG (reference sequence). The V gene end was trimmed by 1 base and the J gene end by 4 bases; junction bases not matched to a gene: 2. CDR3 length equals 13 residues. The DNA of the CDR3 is TGTGCCTGGAGTGGACTAGCGGCATACGAGCAGTACTTC. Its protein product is CAWSGLAAYEQYF.

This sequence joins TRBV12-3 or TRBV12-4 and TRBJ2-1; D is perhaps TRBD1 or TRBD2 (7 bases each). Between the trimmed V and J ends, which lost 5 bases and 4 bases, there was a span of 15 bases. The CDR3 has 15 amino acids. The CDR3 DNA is TGTGCCAGCAGTCCCCCAGGGGGGGAGTACAATGAGCAGTTCTTC. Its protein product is CASSPPGGEYNEQFF.